The following is a T cell receptor beta chain sequence with its context. It has no known antigen specificity. Base qualities were left out, and no much larger clone turns up one base away. This specimen comes from a study of shared clonotypes between healthy human individuals (dated by TCRdb to the early 2020s). A note on the overall study: Three men and a couple of women, aged 18 to 49 years, made up the cohort. For each donor, CD4 naive and CD4 memory were each given three plates, CD8 naive was given two plates, and CD8 memory was given one plate. To estimate repertoire size and how much clonotype sharing occurs between individuals, the study deeply sequenced the blood TCR repertoires of five or six healthy adults. To increase sequencing depth and limit assay-specific biases, different laboratories used diverse techniques to prepare libraries and sequence TCR repertoires. Leukapheresis yielded between about 0.85 and 10 billion PBMCs per donor.

General conclusions and limits of the study: Pairwise subsampling indicated that sequencing depth was expected to affect the degree of clonotype sharing among donors. Larger estimated clonotype richness was generally found for naive subsets than for memory subsets. The genetic and exposure-history diversity represented was limited by the small number of donors. Compared with non-shared clonotypes, the clonotypes found in all four sorted-subset donors had higher generation probabilities. Incomplete sequencing was indicated by rarefaction of sorted-subset datasets, despite the large sequencing depth. Only blood was sampled, and tissue TCR repertoires likely differ from those in blood. Across a handful of donors, about 5.2% of naive CD4, roughly 3.3% of naive CD8, under 2.5% of memory CD4, and around 0.4% of memory CD8 clonotypes were shared.

The junction carries 11 bases between V and J, which are trimmed by 5 bases and 0 bases respectively. As encoded in the germline V gene (reference sequence), CDR1 is MNHNY while CDR2 is SVGAGI. The cysteine opens and the phenylalanine closes a CDR3 of 15 amino acids. The kept DNA is CDR3 alone, 45 bases in frame from the first base. Using the deep immunoSEQ assay, TCR CDR3 regions were amplified from genomic DNA by multiplex PCR. Extracted genomic DNA from each cell subset was spread evenly across all wells of several immunoSEQ 96-well plates, with each plate serving as a replicate. For sorted subsets, each replicate PCR was loaded with 200 to 250 ng genomic DNA, equivalent to 30,000 or so T cell genomes. Purified libraries were quantified with a Qubit 3.0 fluorometer, sized on a Bioanalyzer 2100, and re-quantified with the KAPA Library Quantification kit. A separate single-read 150-cycle Illumina NextSeq 550 flow cell was used to sequence each immunoSEQ 96-well plate. The original methods were these. Because only junctional sequences without quality scores were contained in the immunoSEQ output, filtering matching that applied to full-length reads could not be performed. Sequences were annotated with PyIR, a Python wrapper for IgBLAST v1.9, using IMGT germline references to assign V/J genes and CDR3. Reads were filtered out if the reads had weak V/J assignments (E-value above 1e-6), no CDR3, stop codons, out-of-frame junctions, or ambiguous translated residues. V3J clonotypes were defined by identical inferred V gene, J gene, and CDR3 amino acid sequence. Percentage overlap between repertoires was computed as shared unique clonotypes divided by the size of the smaller repertoire. Repertoire richness was assessed with RTK rarefaction, the Chao1 estimator, and Recon v2.1 estimates of unobserved clonotypes. Generation probabilities were computed with OLGA for all TCRbeta clonotypes obtained by the gDNA method from four donors. TCRdb stores this immuneACCESS table with in-frame sequences only. Part of the clones is absent; in the studies checked, under half of the shortfall reflects unresolved V genes, and no reason is known for the rest. D and trimming come from the DNA, and the V and J calls and clone size come from that table. This sample gives around 2.1 million clones in total; more than 85% of them show up just once. 1.7% of the sample rests with the top ten.

CD8 naive samples were CD45RO-negative cells positively selected for CCR7, giving a CD45RA+CCR7+ population that excluded TemRA cells. The donors were healthy, HIV-negative adults with no recently reported acute infections or vaccinations. Only Caucasian adults living in Nashville, Tennessee, USA were represented among the donors. Blood was obtained by leukapheresis, after which PBMCs were separated by Ficoll-Histopaque density gradient centrifugation and cryopreserved in liquid nitrogen vapor phase. Purity and quantity of every magnetically sorted T cell population were checked by analytical flow cytometry. Genomic DNA was isolated from every sorted fraction and measured by UV absorbance on a Nanodrop 2000c.

The sequence is built from TRBV6-6 and TRBJ1-3, with the identity of the D gene unclear. This TCR derives from a young man in good health. Some clones in this sample may be carry-over from other donors' samples. Sequenced input: naive CD8+ T cells from PBMCs. The cell subset or site label for this specimen denotes: CD45RA+CCR7+. The CDR3 reads CASSPSRSSGNTIYF. The DNA sequence is as follows: TGTGCCAGCAGTCCAAGTAGGAGCTCTGGAAACACCATATATTTT.